The entry below gives a single TCR beta chain sequence along with its context. This sample stems from a study of blood T cell repertoires in COVID-19. Across the whole study: Researchers got acute and convalescent COVID-19 samples from the United States, Italy and Spain. From T cells, B-cell-depleted T cells, or PBMCs came the material, which was cDNA or gDNA.

Original analysis: Quantification of nucleated cells was approximated via reference gene primer amplification. Clones were read by immunoSEQ multiplex PCR, and TCRdb kept only the in-frame ones, dropping some. V and J calls and clone size are copied from that table; D and trimming were computed from the DNA. Here the sample spans approximately 480,000 clones, 87% being singletons. Germline V CDR1 and CDR2: SGHAT, FQNNGV. After removal of 5 bases from V and 0 bases from J, the junction contained 7 bases not matched to a gene. This CDR3 comprises 16 residues. Recovery meant two consecutive negative NP/OP PCR tests, professional clearance, or resolved symptoms.

Source material: PBMCs or T cells enriched from blood (not recorded which). This sequence was found in a woman aged 18-35 years who had recovered from COVID-19. The chain joins TRBV11-2 to TRBJ2-7; 10 bases fit TRBD2. This CDR3 is CASSVIAGGNSYEQYF. The CDR3 nucleotides read TGTGCCAGCAGCGTAATAGCGGGGGGAAACTCCTACGAGCAGTACTTC.